These 11 T cell receptor beta chains were sequenced from one sample in a study of blood T cell repertoires in COVID-19. Profiled with immunoSEQ multiplex PCR; TCRdb holds only in-frame clones, not every one. Altogether approximately 300,000 clones are present, roughly nine tenths being singletons, with the ten largest covering approximately 18%. Sequences were obtained from PBMCs or T cells enriched from blood (not recorded which). The receptors were sampled from a woman aged 30 to 39 who had recovered from COVID-19.

The chain links TRBV28 to TRBJ2-1; 7 bases fit TRBD1. The CDR3 consists of 16 residues. J lost 5 bases, V lost 6 bases, and 13 bases had no gene match. CDR1 is MDHEN, CDR2 SYDVKM, per germline. DNA for the CDR3: TGTGCCAGCAGACAGACCCCCGGACAGGCCGACAATGAGCAGTTCTTC. This sequence encodes CASRQTPGQADNEQFF.

The DNA for the CDR3 is TGTGCCAGTAGTACCCCTAGGACAGGGGAGGGCTACACCTTC. This codes for CASSTPRTGEGYTF. The V and J genes are TRBV19 and TRBJ1-2, with 9 bases that match TRBD1. Per the germline V gene, CDR1 is LNHDA and CDR2 is SQIVND (reference sequence). This CDR3 is built from 14 residues. V lost 4 bases to trimming and J lost 8 bases; unmatched junction nucleotides: 8.

The chain combines TRBV19 with TRBJ2-1; TRBD2 matches at 7 bases. Germline lookup yields CDR1 LNHDA and CDR2 SQIVND (reference sequence). The CDR3 runs 14 residues. After removal of 3 bases from V and 13 bases from J, the junction contained 12 bases not matched to a gene. The CDR3 sequence is CASSMGSSGTSQFF. The CDR3 nucleotides are TGTGCCAGTAGTATGGGATCTAGCGGCACCTCCCAGTTCTTC.

The chain links TRBV5-1 to TRBJ1-1, with 8 bases lining up with TRBD1. Looked up from germline, CDR1 is SGHRS and CDR2 is YFSETQ. With V trimmed by 7 bases and J by 7 bases, 9 bases remained unmatched. This CDR3 is 13 amino acids long. Written as DNA, the CDR3 is TGCGCCAGCGGGTTGACAGGGGCGGTTGAAGCTTTCTTT. Amino acid sequence: CASGLTGAVEAFF.

The genes are TRBV7-2 and TRBJ1-1; 7 bases are shared with TRBD1. The CDR3 has 13 amino acids. Losses at the gene ends were 1 base for V and 7 bases for J; bases not matched to a gene: 3. Germline CDR1 and CDR2: SGHTA and FQGNSA. CDR3 bases: TGTGCCAGCAGCTTAGACCGGGACAGTGAAGCTTTCTTT. Translation gives CASSLDRDSEAFF.

V and J are TRBV11-1 and TRBJ2-3, with D unresolved. This CDR3 spans 14 amino acids. Trimming removed 1 base from V and 6 bases from J, with 11 bases in between. In germline, CDR1 is SGHAT, CDR2 FQDESV (reference sequence). The CDR3: CASSLGPRWDTQYF. The DNA for the CDR3 is TGTGCCAGCAGCTTAGGTCCTCGGTGGGATACGCAGTATTTT.

This chain uses TRBV27 with TRBJ1-1, with D possibly TRBD1 on 5 matching bases. The CDR3 has 13 residues. CDR1 is MNHEY, CDR2 SMNVEV, per germline (reference sequence). V was pared by 6 bases and J by 8 bases, with 16 bases between. CDR3 sequence (DNA): TGTGCCAGCAGCCTAAATTACAGGACCGAAGCTTTCTTT. Residues: CASSLNYRTEAFF.

The chain couples TRBV6-2 or TRBV6-3 to TRBJ1-1; weak D call: TRBD1 (5 bases). Trimming cost V 2 bases and J 10 bases, with 17 bases left between them. Per the germline V gene, CDR1 is MNHEY and CDR2 is SVGEGT. The CDR3 runs 14 residues. CDR3 sequence reads: CASSYGGDFVTAFF. The DNA for the CDR3 is TGTGCCAGCAGTTACGGAGGGGACTTTGTTACAGCTTTCTTT.

As for this clone: Other DNA sequences in the same sample also yield this CDR3. The CDR3 protein is CASRQGGQPQHF. The CDR3 nucleotides are TGTGCCAGCAGACAGGGCGGCCAGCCCCAGCATTTT. The chain combines TRBV28 with TRBJ1-5; tentative D call: TRBD1 (6 bases). The V gene's germline CDR1 is MDHEN and CDR2 SYDVKM. The CDR3 is 12 amino acids. Trimming took 6 bases from V and 7 from J, leaving 10 bases between them.

The gene calls are TRBV4-2 and TRBJ2-1; TRBD2 agrees at 13 bases. V gave up 4 bases and J gave up 8 bases; unmatched junction bases: 5. Germline V gene sequence: CDR1 LGHNA, CDR2 YNFKEQ. The CDR3 is 15 residues long. CDR3 sequence reads: CASSPGLAGVDEQFF. The CDR3 DNA reads TGTGCCAGCAGCCCAGGACTAGCGGGAGTCGATGAGCAGTTCTTC.

J is TRBJ2-1 and V is TRBV13; TRBD2 is a possible D gene (6 bases). Germline CDR1 reads PRHDT; CDR2 reads FYEKMQ (reference sequence). With 3 bases removed from V and 0 bases from J, the gap between germline ends came to 15 bases. The CDR3 spans 17 residues. The CDR3, as DNA: TGTGCCAGCAGCTTTCAAGCGGGCGATAGCTCCTACAATGAGCAGTTCTTC. As protein: CASSFQAGDSSYNEQFF.